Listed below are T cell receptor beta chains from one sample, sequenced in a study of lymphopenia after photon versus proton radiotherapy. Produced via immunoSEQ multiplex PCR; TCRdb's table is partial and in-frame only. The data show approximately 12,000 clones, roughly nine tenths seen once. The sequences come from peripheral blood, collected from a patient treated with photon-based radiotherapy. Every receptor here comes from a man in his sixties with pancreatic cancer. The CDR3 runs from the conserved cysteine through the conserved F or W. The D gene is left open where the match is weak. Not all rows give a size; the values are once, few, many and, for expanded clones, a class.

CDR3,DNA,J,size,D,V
CASSVEGTRTGSPLHF,TGTGCCAGCAGCGTAGAAGGGACTCGGACTGGTTCACCCCTCCACTTT,TRBJ1-6,-,-,TRBV9
CASSYRTTRANTEAFF,TGTGCCAGCAGTTATCGTACCACCAGGGCGAACACTGAAGCTTTCTTT,TRBJ1-1,-,-,TRBV6-5
CASSDELYGYTF,TGTGCCAGCAGCGACGAACTCTATGGCTACACCTTC,TRBJ1-2,-,-,TRBV11-1
CASSLVVQPYEQYF,TGCGCCAGCAGCTTGGTGGTGCAGCCCTACGAGCAGTACTTC,TRBJ2-7,-,-,TRBV5-1
CASSGTGETQYF,TGTGCCAGCAGCGGGACTGGAGAGACCCAGTACTTC,TRBJ2-5,once,-,TRBV2
CASSLVLGPLNTEAFF,TGTGCCAGCAGCCTTGTCTTGGGGCCGTTGAACACTGAAGCTTTCTTT,TRBJ1-1,-,-,TRBV5-8
CASSPLPRTSGFYTDTQYF,TGTGCCAGCTCACCACTTCCTCGGACTAGCGGGTTCTACACAGATACGCAGTATTTT,TRBJ2-3,once,TRBD2,TRBV18
CSARLETQYF,TGCAGTGCTAGACTGGAGACCCAGTACTTC,TRBJ2-5,-,-,TRBV20-1
CASSIRSPTGGNNSPLHF,TGCGCCAGCAGCATAAGATCGCCAACAGGGGGGAATAATTCACCCCTCCACTTT,TRBJ1-6,-,TRBD1,TRBV5-1
CASSGQGLHEQFF,TGTGCCAGCAGTGGACAGGGTCTTCATGAGCAGTTCTTC,TRBJ2-1,once,TRBD1,TRBV2
CASSEGGTFLYEQYF,TGTGCCAGCAGTGAGGGGGGGACATTTCTCTACGAGCAGTACTTC,TRBJ2-7,-,-,TRBV6-1
CASSPPGLAGETQYF,TGTGCCAGCTCACCTCCGGGACTAGCAGGGGAGACCCAGTACTTC,TRBJ2-5,-,TRBD2,TRBV18
CASTESEGEQFF,TGTGCCAGCACCGAATCAGAAGGGGAGCAGTTCTTC,TRBJ2-1,-,-,TRBV6-1
CASGLAGGIEQYF,TGTGCCAGCGGGCTAGCGGGGGGAATCGAGCAGTACTTC,TRBJ2-7,-,TRBD2,TRBV2
CASSLNLRSDTQYF,TGTGCCAGCAGCTTAAATCTCAGGTCGGATACGCAGTATTTT,TRBJ2-3,-,-,TRBV7-3
CASSLRDSLYEQYF,TGCGCCAGCAGCTTGAGGGACAGCTTATACGAGCAGTACTTC,TRBJ2-7,-,TRBD1,TRBV5-1
CASTQGTAQAFF,TGTGCCAGTACCCAGGGGACAGCCCAAGCTTTCTTT,TRBJ1-1,-,TRBD1,TRBV19
CASSVEGRGREQYF,TGTGCCAGCAGCGTAGAGGGGCGGGGGCGGGAGCAGTACTTC,TRBJ2-7,-,-,TRBV9
CAISDGGPNEQFF,TGTGCCATCAGTGATGGGGGGCCCAATGAGCAGTTCTTC,TRBJ2-1,-,-,TRBV10-3
CAGPRGASDTQYF,TGCGCCGGGCCGAGGGGCGCATCGGATACGCAGTATTTT,TRBJ2-3,-,-,TRBV10-1
CASSLAGTGTKNIQYF,TGCGCCAGCAGCTTGGCCGGGACAGGGACCAAAAACATTCAGTACTTC,TRBJ2-4,-,TRBD1,TRBV5-1
CASSVSGWGGSDYGYTF,TGTGCCAGCAGTGTAAGCGGATGGGGAGGGTCGGACTATGGCTACACCTTC,TRBJ1-2,-,-,TRBV6-1
CASSESGQGAYEQYF,TGCGCCAGCAGTGAAAGTGGACAGGGGGCTTACGAGCAGTACTTC,TRBJ2-7,-,TRBD1,TRBV10-1
CASSIRDPHPSQYF,TGTGCCAGTAGTATTAGAGACCCTCACCCATCGCAGTATTTT,TRBJ2-3,-,-,TRBV19
CASSQLSGGAETQYF,TGTGCCAGCAGCCAACTTAGCGGGGGGGCAGAGACCCAGTACTTC,TRBJ2-5,-,TRBD2,TRBV11-1
CASSITDSTYGYTF,TGTGCCAGTAGTATCACCGACAGCACCTATGGCTACACCTTC,TRBJ1-2,-,-,TRBV19
CSVRDNHNQPQHF,TGCAGCGTCCGGGACAACCACAATCAGCCCCAGCATTTT,TRBJ1-5,-,-,TRBV29-1
CASRVKRWQETQYF,TGTGCCAGCAGAGTAAAACGGTGGCAAGAGACCCAGTACTTC,TRBJ2-5,-,-,TRBV7-2
CASGRDRATYEQYF,TGTGCCAGCGGCCGGGACAGGGCGACCTACGAGCAGTACTTC,TRBJ2-7,-,TRBD1,TRBV6-5
CASSAWGYGYTF,TGTGCCAGCAGTGCATGGGGCTATGGCTACACCTTC,TRBJ1-2,once,-,TRBV6-1
CASSFYRGSQETQYF,TGTGCCAGCAGCTTTTACAGGGGAAGCCAAGAGACCCAGTACTTC,TRBJ2-5,-,TRBD1,TRBV7-8
CASSLRVGYTF,TGTGCCAGCAGTTTACGGGTCGGCTACACCTTC,TRBJ1-2,once,-,TRBV28
CASSQDVSRSSYNEQFF,TGCGCCAGCAGCCAAGATGTGTCCCGGAGCTCCTACAATGAGCAGTTCTTC,TRBJ2-1,-,-,TRBV4-3
CASMTGTYNSPLHF,TGTGCCAGCATGACAGGCACCTATAATTCACCCCTCCACTTT,TRBJ1-6,-,-,TRBV6-5
CASSLDLEVTGELFF,TGCGCCAGCAGCCTAGACCTTGAGGTAACCGGGGAGCTGTTTTTT,TRBJ2-2,-,-,TRBV4-3
CASSFSGGGNEQFF,TGTGCCAGCAGCTTTAGCGGGGGGGGTAATGAGCAGTTCTTC,TRBJ2-1,-,TRBD2,TRBV5-4
CASSLAGSNQPQHF,TGTGCCAGCAGCTTAGCTGGAAGCAATCAGCCCCAGCATTTT,TRBJ1-5,-,-,TRBV5-4
CASSFPPDRSGPDTQYF,TGTGCCAGCAGTTTCCCCCCGGACAGGTCCGGCCCAGATACGCAGTATTTT,TRBJ2-3,-,TRBD1,TRBV27
CASSDPTEKSNYGYTF,TGTGCCAGCAGTGACCCTACAGAAAAATCTAACTATGGCTACACCTTC,TRBJ1-2,-,-,TRBV6-1
CASSSRGRERPDWRAFF,TGTGCCAGTAGCTCGCGGGGCAGGGAACGGCCGGACTGGCGAGCTTTCTTT,TRBJ1-1,-,-,TRBV19
CASSFYRGEETQYF,TGTGCCAGCAGTTTTTATCGGGGCGAAGAGACCCAGTACTTC,TRBJ2-5,-,-,TRBV27
CASSLGLPSTDTQYF,TGTGCCAGCAGCTTAGGACTGCCTAGCACAGATACGCAGTATTTT,TRBJ2-3,-,-,TRBV7-6
CASSIQPGVSYEQYF,TGCGCCAGCAGCATCCAGCCGGGGGTTTCCTACGAGCAGTACTTC,TRBJ2-7,-,-,TRBV5-1
CAWTGGKNQPQHF,TGTGCCTGGACAGGGGGTAAAAACCAGCCCCAGCATTTT,TRBJ1-5,-,TRBD1,TRBV30
CASSRGATPSWNQETQYF,TGTGCCAGCAGCCGTGGGGCGACACCGTCCTGGAACCAAGAGACCCAGTACTTC,TRBJ2-5,-,-,TRBV27
CASSSRRGGTEAFF,TGTGCCAGCAGTTCCCGGCGTGGGGGGACTGAAGCTTTCTTT,TRBJ1-1,-,-,TRBV6-5
CASSSPRGAGETQYF,TGTGCCAGCAGCTCACCGCGGGGGGCGGGGGAGACCCAGTACTTC,TRBJ2-5,-,TRBD2,TRBV11-2
CASSPEVAGTGELFF,TGTGCCAGCAGTCCCGAAGTAGCGGGTACCGGGGAGCTGTTTTTT,TRBJ2-2,-,TRBD2,TRBV27
CASSLAIYEQYF,TGTGCCAGCAGCTTAGCGATCTACGAGCAGTACTTC,TRBJ2-7,-,-,TRBV7-2
CASTVNFDTEAFF,TGTGCCAGCACTGTAAACTTTGACACTGAAGCTTTCTTT,TRBJ1-1,-,-,TRBV6-1
CASSSRTGGNTGELFF,TGTGCCAGCAGCTCACGGACAGGGGGGAACACCGGGGAGCTGTTTTTT,TRBJ2-2,-,TRBD1,TRBV7-9
CASSGPDSYEQYF,TGTGCCAGCAGTGGCCCAGACTCCTACGAGCAGTACTTC,TRBJ2-7,-,-,TRBV2
CASSEPRGPSGETQYF,TGTGCCAGCAGTGAGCCAAGGGGGCCATCAGGAGAGACCCAGTACTTC,TRBJ2-5,-,TRBD1,TRBV6-1
CATSRTGQGGLAKNIQYF,TGTGCCACCAGCAGGACGGGACAGGGGGGTTTAGCCAAAAACATTCAGTACTTC,TRBJ2-4,-,TRBD1,TRBV15
CASSYSRFETQYF,TGTGCCAGCAGTTACTCGAGGTTCGAGACCCAGTACTTC,TRBJ2-5,-,-,TRBV6-5
CASSILGDEQFF,TGTGCCAGTAGTATCCTGGGGGACGAGCAGTTCTTC,TRBJ2-1,-,-,TRBV19
CASSPLQQGSTHEQYF,TGTGCCAGCAGCCCCCTTCAACAGGGGAGTACCCACGAGCAGTACTTC,TRBJ2-7,-,TRBD1,TRBV14